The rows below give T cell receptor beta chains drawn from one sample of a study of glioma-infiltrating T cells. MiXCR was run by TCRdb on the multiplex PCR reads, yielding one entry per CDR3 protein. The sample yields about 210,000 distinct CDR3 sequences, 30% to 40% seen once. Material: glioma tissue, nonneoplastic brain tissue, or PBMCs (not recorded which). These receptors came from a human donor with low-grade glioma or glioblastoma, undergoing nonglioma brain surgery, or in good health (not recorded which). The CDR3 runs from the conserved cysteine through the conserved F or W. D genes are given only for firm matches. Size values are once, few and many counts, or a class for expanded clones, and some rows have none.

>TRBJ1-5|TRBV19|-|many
CASTDPSQPQHF
TGTGCCAGTACGGACCCCTCGCAGCCCCAGCATTTT
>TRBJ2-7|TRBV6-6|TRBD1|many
CASSYSGTGRYEQYF
TGTGCCAGCAGTTACTCAGGGACAGGCCGCTACGAGCAGTACTTC
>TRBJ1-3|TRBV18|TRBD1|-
CASSPGTGGGNTIYF
TGTGCCAGCTCACCCGGGACAGGCGGAGGAAACACCATATATTTT
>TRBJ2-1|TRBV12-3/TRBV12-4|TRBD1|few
CASRSTGVDEQFF
TGTGCCAGCAGATCGACAGGGGTCGATGAGCAGTTCTTC
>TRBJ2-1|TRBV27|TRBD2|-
CASSPGLAGVNEQFF
TGTGCCAGCAGTCCAGGACTAGCGGGAGTTAATGAGCAGTTCTTC
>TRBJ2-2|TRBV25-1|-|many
CASSHVRDYTGELFF
TGTGCCAGCAGTCACGTCAGGGACTACACCGGGGAGCTGTTTTTT
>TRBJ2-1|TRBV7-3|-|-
CASSFPGGSSYNEQFF
TGTGCCAGCAGCTTCCCGGGGGGCAGCTCCTACAATGAGCAGTTCTTC
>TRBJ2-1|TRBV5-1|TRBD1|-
CASSLDRGLYNEQFF
TGCGCCAGCAGCTTGGACAGGGGGCTCTACAATGAGCAGTTCTTC
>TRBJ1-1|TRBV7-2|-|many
CASSLSGATEAFF
TGTGCCAGCAGTCTTTCGGGGGCCACTGAAGCTTTCTTT
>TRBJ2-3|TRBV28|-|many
CASSLWGEGGTDTQYF
TGTGCCAGCAGTTTATGGGGGGAGGGGGGCACAGATACGCAGTATTTT
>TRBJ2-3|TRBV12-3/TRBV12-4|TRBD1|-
CASSSLPGQGATDTQYF
TGTGCCAGCAGTTCCCTTCCGGGACAGGGGGCAACAGATACGCAGTATTTT
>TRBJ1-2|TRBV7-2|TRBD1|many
CASSFDREIIYGYTF
TGTGCCAGCAGCTTCGACAGGGAGATAATCTATGGCTACACCTTC
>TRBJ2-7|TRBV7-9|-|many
CASSLMLGNGEQYF
TGTGCCAGCAGCTTAATGTTGGGAAATGGCGAGCAGTACTTC
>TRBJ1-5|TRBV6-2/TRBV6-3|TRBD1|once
CASSGQGNKPQHF
TGTGCCAGCTCGGGACAGGGGAACAAGCCCCAGCATTTT
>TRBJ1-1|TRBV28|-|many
CASSLYGRVAFF
TGTGCCAGCAGTTTATACGGGAGGGTGGCTTTCTTT
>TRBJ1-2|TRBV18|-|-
CASSPLQGNYGYTF
TGTGCCAGCTCACCTTTGCAGGGAAATTATGGCTACACCTTC
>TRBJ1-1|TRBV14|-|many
CASSQALQGEAFF
TGTGCCAGCAGCCAAGCCCTTCAGGGTGAAGCTTTCTTT
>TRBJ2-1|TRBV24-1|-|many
CATSGSRYNEQFF
TGTGCCACCAGCGGGAGTAGGTACAATGAGCAGTTCTTC
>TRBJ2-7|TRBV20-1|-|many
CSATGERYEQYF
TGCAGTGCTACAGGGGAGCGCTACGAGCAGTACTTC
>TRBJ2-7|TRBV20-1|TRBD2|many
CSASGGANPYEQYF
TGCAGTGCTTCGGGGGGGGCGAACCCCTACGAGCAGTACTTC
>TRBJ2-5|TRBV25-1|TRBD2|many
CASRLASGSLGTQYF
TGTGCCAGCAGATTGGCTAGCGGGAGTTTGGGGACCCAGTACTTC
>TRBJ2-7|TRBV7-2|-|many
CASSLADRSYEQYF
TGTGCCAGCAGCTTAGCAGACCGAAGCTACGAGCAGTACTTC
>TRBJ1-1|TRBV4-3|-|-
CASTLGPSSPTEAFF
TGCGCCAGCACCCTTGGGCCCAGCAGCCCCACTGAAGCTTTCTTT
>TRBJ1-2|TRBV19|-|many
CASSAQNYGYTF
TGTGCCAGTAGTGCTCAGAACTATGGCTACACCTTC
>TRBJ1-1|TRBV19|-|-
CASAEMKTEAFF
TGTGCCAGTGCAGAAATGAAAACTGAAGCTTTCTTT
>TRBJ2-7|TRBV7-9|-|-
CASSESSARGEQYF
TGTGCCAGCAGCGAAAGTTCTGCTCGCGGCGAGCAGTACTTC
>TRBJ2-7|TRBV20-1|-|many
CSASRVGDVYEQYF
TGCAGTGCTAGTCGGGTCGGGGACGTCTACGAGCAGTACTTC
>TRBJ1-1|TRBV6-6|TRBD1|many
CASSYTGQGEAFF
TGTGCCAGCAGTTACACCGGACAGGGTGAAGCTTTCTTT
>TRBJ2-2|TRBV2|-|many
CASSVNTGELFF
TGTGCCAGCAGTGTTAACACCGGGGAGCTGTTTTTT
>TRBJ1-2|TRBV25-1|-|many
CASSESLHGGPGGYTF
TGTGCCAGCAGTGAATCCCTCCACGGGGGGCCCGGAGGCTACACCTTC
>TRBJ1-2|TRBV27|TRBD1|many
CASSLRQGALYGYTF
TGTGCCAGCAGTCTCCGACAGGGGGCTCTCTATGGCTACACCTTC
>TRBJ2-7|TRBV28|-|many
CASSFVGEQYF
TGTGCCAGCAGTTTTGTAGGGGAGCAGTACTTC
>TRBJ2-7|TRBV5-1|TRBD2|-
CASSLTREGLRREQYF
TGCGCCAGCAGCTTAACGCGGGAGGGCCTTCGACGCGAGCAGTACTTC
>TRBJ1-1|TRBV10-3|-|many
CAISDYGGANTEAFF
TGTGCCATCAGTGATTACGGGGGGGCGAACACTGAAGCTTTCTTT
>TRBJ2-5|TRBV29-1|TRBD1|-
CSVVRGQETQSF
TGCAGCGTTGTTAGGGGGCAAGAGACCCAGTCCTTC
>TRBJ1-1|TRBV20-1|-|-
CSARVGHLNTEAFF
TGCAGTGCTAGGGTTGGACACCTAAACACTGAAGCTTTCTTT
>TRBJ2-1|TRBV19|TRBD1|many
CASSILNRGPYNEQFF
TGTGCCAGTAGTATCTTAAACAGGGGACCCTACAATGAGCAGTTCTTC
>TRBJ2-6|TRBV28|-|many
CASSFTVSGANVLTF
TGTGCCAGCAGTTTTACAGTCTCTGGGGCCAACGTCCTGACTTTC
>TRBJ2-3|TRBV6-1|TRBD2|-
CASSYKKTSVTDTQYF
TGTGCCAGCAGTTACAAAAAGACTAGCGTCACAGATACGCAGTATTTT
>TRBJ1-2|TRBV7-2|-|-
CASTEGGERGYTF
TGTGCCAGCACCGAAGGGGGGGAACGTGGCTACACCTTC
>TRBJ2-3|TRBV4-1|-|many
CASSHVGLSPPDTQYF
TGCGCCAGCAGCCACGTGGGACTTTCCCCCCCAGATACGCAGTATTTT
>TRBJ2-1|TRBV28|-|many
CASSLNEREQFF
TGTGCCAGCAGTTTAAATGAGCGGGAGCAGTTCTTC
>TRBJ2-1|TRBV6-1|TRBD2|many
CASSRLAGGHEQFF
TGTGCCAGCAGCCGACTAGCGGGAGGCCATGAGCAGTTCTTC
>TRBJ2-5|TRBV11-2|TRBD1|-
CASSRRRDRGSTQYF
TGTGCCAGCAGCCGTCGTAGGGACAGGGGGTCGACCCAGTACTTC
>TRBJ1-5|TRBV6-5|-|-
CASSSREKQPQHF
TGTGCCAGCAGTTCCCGGGAGAAACAGCCCCAGCATTTT
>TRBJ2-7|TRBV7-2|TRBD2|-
CASSLARTSGNEQYF
TGTGCCAGCAGCTTAGCGCGGACTAGCGGGAACGAGCAGTACTTC
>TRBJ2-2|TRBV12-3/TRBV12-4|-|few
CASSLYLAHTGELFF
TGTGCCAGCAGTCTCTATCTAGCGCACACCGGGGAGCTGTTTTTT
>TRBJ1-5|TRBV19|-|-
CASSIIRSLGNQPQHF
TGTGCCAGTAGTATAATCCGCTCTTTGGGCAATCAGCCCCAGCATTTT
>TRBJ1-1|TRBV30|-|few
CAWKGFTEAFF
TGTGCCTGGAAGGGTTTTACTGAAGCTTTCTTT
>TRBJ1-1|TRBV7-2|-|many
CASSLARTNTEAFF
TGTGCCAGTAGCTTAGCGCGGACGAACACTGAAGCTTTCTTT
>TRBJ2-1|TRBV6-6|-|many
CASSYQAGHSGTFF
TGTGCCAGCAGTTACCAAGCGGGCCACTCGGGGACGTTCTTC
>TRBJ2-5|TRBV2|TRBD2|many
CASRDPDGLVEKTQYF
TGTGCCAGCAGAGACCCCGATGGACTAGTGGAGAAGACCCAGTACTTC
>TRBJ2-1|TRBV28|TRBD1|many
CASSVPGQGNNEQFF
TGTGCCAGCAGTGTTCCGGGACAGGGGAACAATGAGCAGTTCTTC
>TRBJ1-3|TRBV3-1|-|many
CASAPREVHSGNTIYF
TGTGCCAGCGCCCCCCGGGAGGTACACTCTGGAAACACCATATATTTT
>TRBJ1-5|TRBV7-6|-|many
CASSRGGSNQPQHF
TGTGCCAGCAGCCGGGGGGGGAGCAATCAGCCCCAGCATTTT
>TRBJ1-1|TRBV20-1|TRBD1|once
CSAGTGGTEAFF
TGCAGTGCCGGGACAGGGGGCACTGAAGCTTTCTTT
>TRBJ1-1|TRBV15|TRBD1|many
CATSRGHGQGGRFTEAFF
TGTGCCACCAGCAGAGGCCACGGACAGGGAGGAAGATTCACTGAAGCTTTCTTT
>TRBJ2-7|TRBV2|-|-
CASARFTQQYF
TGTGCCAGCGCCCGGTTCACCCAGCAGTACTTC
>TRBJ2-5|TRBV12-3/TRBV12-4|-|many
CASSLEGSETQYF
TGTGCCAGCAGTTTGGAAGGGTCGGAGACCCAGTACTTC